Below are 29 T cell receptor beta chains sequenced from a single sample in a study of control samples from healthy donors and cancer patients. TCRdb's table, derived via immunoSEQ multiplex PCR, lists solely in-frame clones and lacks some. This table has over 150,000 clones, over 80% appearing once. Sequenced material: blood. The receptor set was obtained from a young man in good health.

The chain carries TRBV5-1 and TRBJ1-5; D unresolved. The ends were cut back, 2 bases at V and 1 base at J, with 4 bases in the middle. Looked up from germline, CDR1 is SGHRS and CDR2 is YFSETQ. The CDR3 contains 13 residues. CDR3 region: CASSLTSNQPQHF. The CDR3 DNA follows: TGCGCCAGCAGCTTAACCAGCAATCAGCCCCAGCATTTT.

The genes are TRBV2 and TRBJ2-7; TRBD2 is a possible D gene (5 bases). With 8 bases removed from V and 5 bases from J, the gap between germline ends came to 13 bases. The CDR3 covers 12 residues. The germline CDR1 and CDR2 sequences are SNHLY and FYNNEI. DNA for the CDR3: TGTGCCAGCGTCGATCGGCGGGACGAGCAGTACTTC. Its protein is CASVDRRDEQYF.

V is TRBV28 and J is TRBJ1-5, with D perhaps matching TRBD1 (6 bases). From germline, CDR1 is MDHEN and CDR2 SYDVKM. V lost 8 bases to trimming and J lost 2 bases, with 16 bases between them. This CDR3 comprises 15 residues. The DNA for the CDR3 is TGTGCCAGCTTATACGGACAGTTTGGCAATCAGCCCCAGCATTTT. Residues: CASLYGQFGNQPQHF.

CDR3 protein: CASSLANTGELFF. The CDR3 nucleotides read TGTGCCAGCAGCTTGGCCAACACCGGGGAGCTGTTTTTT. V gene TRBV5-6 combines with J gene TRBJ2-2, with no clear D. Trimming cost V 0 bases and J 2 bases, with 2 bases left between them. The CDR3 is made up of 13 amino acids. Germline CDR1 SGHDT, CDR2 YYEEEE.

V gene TRBV5-4 combines with J gene TRBJ1-1, with TRBD1 matching 8 bases. V trimming: 6 bases; J trimming: 4 bases; junction bases outside the gene matches: 11. Looked up from germline, CDR1 is SGHNT and CDR2 is YYREEE (reference sequence). The CDR3 has 15 amino acids. CDR3 nucleotides: TGTGCCAGCACCCTTCCCACAGGGGGGGTCACTGAAGCTTTCTTT. Translating it yields CASTLPTGGVTEAFF. Variable domain in full (rest from reference TRBV5-4 and TRBJ1-1): ETGVTQSPTHLIKTRGQQVTLRCSSQSGHNTVSWYQQALGQGPQFIFQYYREEENGRGNFPPRFSGLQFPNYSSELNVNALELDDSALYLCASTLPTGGVTEAFFGQGTRLTVV.

As to this clone: Other DNA sequences from this sample encode an identical CDR3 as well. The chain links TRBV5-1 to TRBJ2-7, with 8 positions matching TRBD1. V was clipped by 5 bases and J by 4 bases; unmatched bases: 8. Germline V gene sequence: CDR1 SGHRS, CDR2 YFSETQ. The CDR3 is 14 amino acids. CDR3 loop: CASSETGASYEQYF. The CDR3 nucleotides read TGCGCCAGCAGTGAGACAGGGGCCAGTTACGAGCAGTACTTC.

The V call is TRBV30, the J call TRBJ1-4, with D possibly matching TRBD1 (5 bases). CDR1 and CDR2 from the germline V gene are GTSNPN and SVGIG (reference sequence). CDR3 length: 13 residues. The V gene lost 8 bases and the J gene lost 8 bases, with 18 bases spanning the gap. CDR3 in amino acids: CAGAAGRREKLFF. In DNA, the CDR3 is TGTGCCGGAGCGGCAGGGAGAAGGGAAAAACTGTTTTTT.

The chain combines TRBV7-3 with TRBJ1-6; possibly TRBD1 for D (5 bases). The CDR3 is made up of 14 amino acids. In germline, CDR1 is SGHTA, CDR2 FQGTGA. V lost 2 bases, J lost 3 bases, and 5 bases lay in between. CDR3 coding DNA: TGTGCCAGCAGCTTACAGGGCTATAATTCACCCCTCCACTTT. It is translated as CASSLQGYNSPLHF.

The genes are TRBV25-1 and TRBJ1-2, with a tentative D call TRBD1 (6 bases). Trimming removed 9 bases at V and 4 bases at J, with 24 bases between. The CDR3 has 16 residues. CDR1 is MGHDK, CDR2 SYGVNS, per germline. The CDR3 loop is CASTPGGFRGIYGYTF. DNA of the CDR3: TGTGCCAGTACTCCCGGGGGATTCAGGGGCATCTATGGCTACACCTTC.

V usage is TRBV25-1 and J usage is TRBJ2-2, with D unresolved. CDR1 and CDR2 (germline): MGHDK, SYGVNS. The CDR3 contains 13 residues. Trimming pared 2 bases from V and 7 bases from J, leaving 8 bases between. CDR3 loop: CASSERLRGELFF. In DNA, the CDR3 is TGTGCCAGCAGTGAAAGGCTGCGCGGGGAGCTGTTTTTT.

J is TRBJ1-2 and V is TRBV2, with 8 positions matching TRBD1. V trimming: 8 bases; J trimming: 4 bases; junction bases outside the gene matches: 9. CDR3 length: 14 amino acids. The germline CDR1 and CDR2 sequences are SNHLY and FYNNEI. The CDR3: CASGSDRGGYGYTF. The DNA for the CDR3 is TGTGCCAGCGGGTCTGACAGGGGAGGCTATGGCTACACCTTC.

This rearrangement joins TRBV10-1 to TRBJ2-1; weak D call: TRBD1 (5 bases). V lost 3 bases and J lost 5, with 8 bases in between. In germline, CDR1 is WNHNN, CDR2 SYGVQD (reference sequence). The CDR3 runs to 13 residues. CDR3 loop: CASSEQVHNEQFF. The CDR3 DNA follows: TGCGCCAGCAGTGAACAGGTCCACAATGAGCAGTTCTTC.

The chain couples TRBV2 to TRBJ2-1; TRBD2 matches 12 bases. V lost 8 bases to trimming and J lost 6 bases; unmatched junction nucleotides: 8. CDR1 is SNHLY, CDR2 FYNNEI, per germline. This CDR3 has 15 residues. The CDR3 coding sequence is TGTGCCAGCGGCCGACCTAGCGGGGGGGGCAATGAGCAGTTCTTC. This sequence encodes CASGRPSGGGNEQFF.

The chain links TRBV3-1 (or the pseudogene TRBV3-2) to TRBJ2-7; the match to TRBD1 covers 10 bases. Unmatched junction bases numbered 10, after V lost 4 bases and J lost 1 base. There are 17 residues in the CDR3. CDR1 is LGHDT, CDR2 YNNKEL, per germline (reference sequence). CDR3 sequence (DNA): TGTGCCAGCAGCCTTAGGGGCGGGGACAGGGGATCCTACGAGCAGTACTTC. This encodes CASSLRGGDRGSYEQYF.

This chain joins TRBV28 and TRBJ2-5, with TRBD1 matching 7 bases. Germline CDR1 and CDR2: MDHEN and SYDVKM. V gave up 3 bases and J gave up 7 bases; unmatched junction bases: 14. This CDR3 region has 16 residues. CDR3 amino acids: CASSFHLQGPLVTQYF. The DNA of the CDR3 is TGTGCCAGCAGTTTCCATCTACAGGGGCCCTTGGTGACCCAGTACTTC. Filled out from reference TRBV28 and TRBJ2-5, the complete variable domain reads DVKVTQSSRYLVKRTGEKVFLECVQDMDHENMFWYRQDPGLGLRLIYFSYDVKMKEKGDIPEGYSVSREKKERFSLILESASTNQTSMYLCASSFHLQGPLVTQYFGPGTRLLVL.

This chain uses TRBV5-8 with TRBJ2-7; D uncertain. V was clipped by 0 bases and J by 3 bases, with 7 bases between them. This CDR3 is built from 13 residues. Per germline, CDR1 SGHTS and CDR2 YDEGEE. The CDR3 coding sequence is TGTGCCAGCAGCTTGGCCCCCTACTACGAGCAGTACTTC. The encoded protein is CASSLAPYYEQYF.

CDR3 DNA sequence: TGTGCCAGCAGCCAAGGGGGCGTCGGTCAATTTGGAGCTTTCTTT. Translated, it gives CASSQGGVGQFGAFF. The chain couples TRBV14 to TRBJ1-1; D perhaps matches TRBD1 (5 bases). The CDR3 totals 15 residues. With 1 base removed from V and 10 bases from J, the gap between germline ends came to 19 bases. Per germline, CDR1 SGHDN and CDR2 FVKESK.

This chain joins TRBV4-1 and TRBJ2-3; possible D gene TRBD2, 6 bases. Trimming took off 4 bases at V and 7 bases at J, with 15 bases between the two ends. The germline V gene has CDR1 MGHRA and CDR2 YSYEKL. This CDR3 is 14 amino acids long. In DNA, the CDR3 is TGCGCCAGCAGCCCCGGGACTCCCGGCCATACGCAGTATTTT. Protein sequence: CASSPGTPGHTQYF.

The rearrangement joins TRBV29-1 to TRBJ1-4; D is possibly TRBD1 (5 bases). From germline, CDR1 is SQVTM and CDR2 ANQGSEA. V lost 7 bases, J lost 8 bases, and 14 bases lay in between. This CDR3 has 12 residues. The CDR3 here is CSAALGDEKLFF. CDR3 coding DNA: TGCAGCGCCGCTTTGGGGGACGAAAAACTGTTTTTT.

A note on this clone: At the DNA level, this CDR3 is encoded by other sequences in the same sample as well. The chain carries TRBV9 and TRBJ2-6, with 7 bases lining up with TRBD2. The CDR3 is made up of 17 amino acids. The junction had 8 bases not matched to a gene; V was cut back by 0 bases and J by 5 bases. CDR1 and CDR2 from the germline V gene are SGDLS and YYNGEE. In DNA, the CDR3 is TGTGCCAGCAGCGTAGTAGGTCGGGGGGAAAGGGCCAACGTCCTGACTTTC. Translation gives CASSVVGRGERANVLTF.

V and J are TRBV10-1 and TRBJ2-5; no clear D gene. V was cut by 0 bases and J by 1 base, with 6 bases left in between. The V gene's germline CDR1 is WNHNN and CDR2 SYGVQD (reference sequence). This CDR3 region has 14 residues. CDR3 sequence (DNA): TGCGCCAGCAGTGAGTCAGGGTCCCAAGAGACCCAGTACTTC. It codes for CASSESGSQETQYF.

V usage is TRBV3-1 (or the pseudogene TRBV3-2) and J usage is TRBJ1-1; possibly TRBD1 for D (5 bases). There are 14 residues in the CDR3. The germline V and J ends were trimmed by 2 bases and 5 bases, with 12 bases remaining between them. Germline assignment: CDR1 LGHDT and CDR2 YNNKEL (reference sequence). The DNA of the CDR3 is TGTGCCAGCAGCCAACAACAGGCCAGGACTGAAGCTTTCTTT. This codes for CASSQQQARTEAFF.

As DNA, the CDR3 is TGCGCCAGCAGCAAGCTAGCGGGGGGGCAAGAGACCCAGTACTTC. Its protein product is CASSKLAGGQETQYF. This chain joins TRBV5-1 and TRBJ2-5; TRBD2 matches 12 bases. Germline V gives CDR1 SGHRS, CDR2 YFSETQ. The CDR3 is 15 residues long. The V segment lost 4 bases and the J segment 2 bases; nucleotides outside the gene matches: 3. The full variable domain, in which reference TRBV5-1 and TRBJ2-5 provide the parts outside the CDR3, is KAGVTQTPRYLIKTRGQQVTLSCSPISGHRSVSWYQQTPGQGLQFLFEYFSETQRNKGNFPGRFSGRQFSNSRSEMNVSTLELGDSALYLCASSKLAGGQETQYFGPGTRLLVL.

V usage is TRBV27 and J usage is TRBJ1-2, with 8 bases that match TRBD1. The V gene end was trimmed by 5 bases and the J gene end by 8 bases; junction bases not matched to a gene: 16. Looked up from germline, CDR1 is MNHEY and CDR2 is SMNVEV (reference sequence). The CDR3 has 16 residues. The CDR3 DNA sequence: TGTGCCAGCAGTGAAACTTCCGGGACAGGTGTTAGGGGCTACACCTTC. Translated: CASSETSGTGVRGYTF.

A note on this clone: The same CDR3 also results from other DNA sequences found in this sample. The chain recombines TRBV25-1 with TRBJ2-3, with D perhaps being TRBD1 or TRBD2 (5 bases each). Germline V gives CDR1 MGHDK, CDR2 SYGVNS. Trimming left V 2 bases short and J 0 bases short, with 9 bases between. This CDR3 region has 15 residues. DNA for the CDR3: TGTGCCAGCAGTGAAGGGGGATCTAGCACAGATACGCAGTATTTT. Translated: CASSEGGSSTDTQYF.

The gene calls are TRBV27 and TRBJ2-3; D possibly corresponds to TRBD1 (6 bases). The CDR3 is 13 amino acids. The V gene lost 0 bases and the J gene lost 7 bases, with 8 bases spanning the gap. Germline V gene sequence: CDR1 MNHEY, CDR2 SMNVEV (reference sequence). The chain's CDR3 is CASSLSWGHTQYF. In nucleotides, the CDR3 is TGTGCCAGCAGTTTATCGTGGGGGCATACGCAGTATTTT.

This chain joins TRBV18 and TRBJ1-1, with TRBD1 matching over 11 bases. This CDR3 has 15 amino acids. The germline gives CDR1 KGHSH, CDR2 LQKENI. Losses at the gene ends were 6 bases for V and 3 bases for J; bases not matched to a gene: 6. CDR3 region: CASSTGTGGYTEAFF. CDR3 coding DNA: TGTGCCAGCTCCACCGGGACAGGGGGTTACACTGAAGCTTTCTTT.

The gene calls are TRBV6-5 and TRBJ1-4, with D unclear. The V end was cut by 0 bases, the J end by 6 bases, with 11 bases between. The CDR3 consists of 15 residues. Germline V gene data show CDR1 as MNHEY and CDR2 as SVGAGI. CDR3 sequence: CASSYSRGEDEKLFF. CDR3 sequence (DNA): TGTGCCAGCAGTTACTCACGGGGAGAAGATGAAAAACTGTTTTTT.

V usage is TRBV3-1 (or the pseudogene TRBV3-2) and J usage is TRBJ2-3; no reliable D call. The CDR3 runs 11 residues. CDR1 is LGHDT and CDR2 is YNNKEL in the germline V gene (reference sequence). Between the trimmed V and J ends, which lost 3 bases and 3 bases, there was a span of 1 base. For the CDR3, the DNA is TGTGCCAGCAGCCAGACAGATACGCAGTATTTT. The encoded protein is CASSQTDTQYF.